Given below is one T cell receptor (beta chain) in context. This entry is derived from a study of blood T cell repertoires in COVID-19. Whole-study context: Some COVID-19 samples were acute and others convalescent; all came from the United States, Italy and Spain.

In the study's own analysis: Quantification of nucleated cells was approximated via reference gene primer amplification. Only in-frame clones appear in the TCRdb table, and some are missing; sequencing was by immunoSEQ multiplex PCR. The V and J calls and clone size were taken over from that table, and D and trimming were inferred from the DNA. The sample comprises a few hundred thousand clones, under 90% of which are singletons, and 11% rests with the top ten. Seattle participants joined during active infection and were tracked over time. Germline values: CDR1 SGHRS, CDR2 YFSETQ. V lost 4 bases to trimming and J lost 8 bases; unmatched junction nucleotides: 8. The CDR3 contains 15 residues.

The V gene is TRBV5-1, the J gene TRBJ1-4; TRBD1 aligns across 10 bases. The sequencing input was peripheral blood. The sequence came from a woman aged 25 to 39 with COVID-19, enrolled during active disease. DNA of the CDR3: TGCGCCAGCAGCGGACAGGGGGTAGGCGGCGAAAAACTGTTTTTT. Protein: CASSGQGVGGEKLFF.